This TCR beta chain originates from a study of blood T cell repertoires in COVID-19. About the research overall: Some COVID-19 samples were acute and others convalescent; all came from the United States, Italy and Spain. Sample material is recorded as cDNA or gDNA derived from T cells, B-cell-depleted T cells, or PBMCs.

CDR3 length: 15 residues. V shed 3 bases and J 6 bases; nucleotides not matched to a gene: 11. From germline, CDR1 is SGHDT and CDR2 YYEEEE. In the source study's methods: Nucleated cell number was recorded as an estimate derived from reference gene primer amplification. TCRdb keeps only in-frame clones here, not all; method: immunoSEQ multiplex PCR. The V and J calls and clone size are taken from that table; D and trimming were inferred from the DNA. The data contain about 69,000 clones, 82% of them singletons. Sequencing input: peripheral blood. The clonotype originates from a human donor in a cohort sampled during active COVID-19. This rearrangement joins TRBV5-6 to TRBJ2-5, with 7 bases fitting TRBD1. The CDR3 DNA reads as TGTGCCAGCAGCTGGGCGTCAGGGGGATGGAAGACCCAGTACTTC. Translating gives CASSWASGGWKTQYF.